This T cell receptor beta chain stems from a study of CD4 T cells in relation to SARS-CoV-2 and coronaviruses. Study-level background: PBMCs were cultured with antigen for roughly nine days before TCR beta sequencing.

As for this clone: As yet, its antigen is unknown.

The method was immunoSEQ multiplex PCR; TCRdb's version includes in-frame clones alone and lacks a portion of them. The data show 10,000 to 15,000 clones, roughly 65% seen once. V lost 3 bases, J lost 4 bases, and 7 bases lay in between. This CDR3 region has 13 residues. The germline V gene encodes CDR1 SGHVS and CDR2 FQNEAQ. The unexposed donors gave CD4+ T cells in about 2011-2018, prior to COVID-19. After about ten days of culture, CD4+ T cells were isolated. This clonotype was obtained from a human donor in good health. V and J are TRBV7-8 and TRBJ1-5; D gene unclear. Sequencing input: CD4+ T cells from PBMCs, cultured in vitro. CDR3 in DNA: TGTGCCAGCAGCTTCGAGGGTAATCAGCCCCAGCATTTT. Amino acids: CASSFEGNQPQHF.